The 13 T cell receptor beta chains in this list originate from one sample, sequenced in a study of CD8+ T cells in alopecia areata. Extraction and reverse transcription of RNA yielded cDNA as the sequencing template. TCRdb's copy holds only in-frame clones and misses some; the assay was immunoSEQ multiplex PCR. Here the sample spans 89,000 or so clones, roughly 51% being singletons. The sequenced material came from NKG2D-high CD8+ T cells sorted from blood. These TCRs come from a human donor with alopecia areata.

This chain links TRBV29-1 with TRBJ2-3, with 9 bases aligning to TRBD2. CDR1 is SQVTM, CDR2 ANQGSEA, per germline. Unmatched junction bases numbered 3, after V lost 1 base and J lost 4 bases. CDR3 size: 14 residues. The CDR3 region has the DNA TGCAGCGTTGAAGGGGGCGGGGGGGCAGATACGCAGTATTTT. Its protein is CSVEGGGGADTQYF.

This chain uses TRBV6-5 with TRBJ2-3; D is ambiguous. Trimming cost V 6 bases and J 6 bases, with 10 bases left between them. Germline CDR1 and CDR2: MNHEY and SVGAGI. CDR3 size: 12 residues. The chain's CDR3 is CASRQPGDTQYF. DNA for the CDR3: TGTGCCAGCAGACAGCCCGGGGATACGCAGTATTTT.

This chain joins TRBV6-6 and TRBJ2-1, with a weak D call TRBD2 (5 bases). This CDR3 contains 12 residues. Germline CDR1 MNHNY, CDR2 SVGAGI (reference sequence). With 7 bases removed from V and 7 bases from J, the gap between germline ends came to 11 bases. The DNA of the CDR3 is TGTGCCAGCACCCGGCGAGGGAATGAGCAGTTCTTC. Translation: CASTRRGNEQFF.

The CDR3 DNA follows: TGTGCCTGGAGCCGACTACCCTTGGGCGAGCAGTACTTC. It codes for CAWSRLPLGEQYF. The chain uses TRBV30 and TRBJ2-7, with D tentatively TRBD2 (5 bases). The V end was cut by 3 bases, the J end by 6 bases, with 15 bases between. Germline V gene sequence: CDR1 GTSNPN, CDR2 SVGIG (reference sequence). The CDR3 consists of 13 residues.

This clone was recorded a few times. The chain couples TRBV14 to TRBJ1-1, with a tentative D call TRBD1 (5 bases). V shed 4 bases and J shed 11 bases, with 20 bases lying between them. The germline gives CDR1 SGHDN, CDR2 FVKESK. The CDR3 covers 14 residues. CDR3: CASSLRGDGLVAFF. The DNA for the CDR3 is TGTGCCAGCAGCCTTCGGGGGGACGGACTCGTTGCTTTCTTT.

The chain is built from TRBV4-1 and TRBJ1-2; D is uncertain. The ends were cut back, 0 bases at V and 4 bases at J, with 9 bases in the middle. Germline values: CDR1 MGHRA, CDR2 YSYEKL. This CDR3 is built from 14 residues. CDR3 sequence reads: CASSQEAAAYGYTF. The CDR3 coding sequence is TGCGCCAGCAGCCAAGAAGCAGCCGCCTATGGCTACACCTTC.

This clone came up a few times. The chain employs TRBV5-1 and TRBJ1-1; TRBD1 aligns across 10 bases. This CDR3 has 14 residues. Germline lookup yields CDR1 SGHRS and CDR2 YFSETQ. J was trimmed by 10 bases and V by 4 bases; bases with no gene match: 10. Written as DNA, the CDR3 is TGCGCCAGCAGCGACAGGGGGCATCAGTTTGGAGCTTTCTTT. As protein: CASSDRGHQFGAFF.

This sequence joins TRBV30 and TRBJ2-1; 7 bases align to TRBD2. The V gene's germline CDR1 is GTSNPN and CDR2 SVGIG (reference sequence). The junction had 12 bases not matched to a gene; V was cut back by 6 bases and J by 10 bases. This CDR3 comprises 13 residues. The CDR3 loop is CACHSGSLAEQFF. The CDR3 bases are TGTGCCTGCCACTCCGGGTCACTAGCGGAGCAGTTCTTC.

Here the CDR3 DNA reads TGCAGCGTTCCCGACCTCACTAGCGGGAGGACGACAGATACGCAGTATTTT. As protein: CSVPDLTSGRTTDTQYF. V gene TRBV29-1 combines with J gene TRBJ2-3, with 12 bases matching TRBD2. The length of the CDR3 is 17 residues. The junction had 12 bases not matched to a gene; V was cut back by 5 bases and J by 3 bases. The germline gives CDR1 SQVTM, CDR2 ANQGSEA.

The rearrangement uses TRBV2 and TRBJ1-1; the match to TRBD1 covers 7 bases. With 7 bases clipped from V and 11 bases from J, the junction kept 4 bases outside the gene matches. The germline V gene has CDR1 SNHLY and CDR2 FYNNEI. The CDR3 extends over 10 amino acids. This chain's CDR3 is CASNPGGAFF. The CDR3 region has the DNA TGTGCCAGCAATCCAGGGGGTGCTTTCTTT.

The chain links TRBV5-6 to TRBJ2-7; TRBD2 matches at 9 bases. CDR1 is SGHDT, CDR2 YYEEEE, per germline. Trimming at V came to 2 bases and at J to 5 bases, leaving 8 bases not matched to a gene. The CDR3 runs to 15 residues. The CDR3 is CASSFAPSGTHEQYF. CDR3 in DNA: TGTGCCAGCAGCTTCGCCCCTAGCGGGACCCACGAGCAGTACTTC.

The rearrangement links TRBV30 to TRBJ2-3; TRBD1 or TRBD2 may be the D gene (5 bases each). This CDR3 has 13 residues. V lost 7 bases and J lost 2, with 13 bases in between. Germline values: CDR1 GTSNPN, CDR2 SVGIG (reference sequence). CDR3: CAFHSGPTDTQYF. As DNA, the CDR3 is TGTGCCTTCCACTCGGGACCCACAGATACGCAGTATTTT.

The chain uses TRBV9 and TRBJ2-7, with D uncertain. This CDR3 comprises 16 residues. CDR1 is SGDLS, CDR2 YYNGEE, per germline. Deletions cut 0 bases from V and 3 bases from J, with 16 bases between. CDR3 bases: TGTGCCAGCAGCGTAGGGCAGCAGCCCCTCAACTACGAGCAGTACTTC. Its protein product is CASSVGQQPLNYEQYF.